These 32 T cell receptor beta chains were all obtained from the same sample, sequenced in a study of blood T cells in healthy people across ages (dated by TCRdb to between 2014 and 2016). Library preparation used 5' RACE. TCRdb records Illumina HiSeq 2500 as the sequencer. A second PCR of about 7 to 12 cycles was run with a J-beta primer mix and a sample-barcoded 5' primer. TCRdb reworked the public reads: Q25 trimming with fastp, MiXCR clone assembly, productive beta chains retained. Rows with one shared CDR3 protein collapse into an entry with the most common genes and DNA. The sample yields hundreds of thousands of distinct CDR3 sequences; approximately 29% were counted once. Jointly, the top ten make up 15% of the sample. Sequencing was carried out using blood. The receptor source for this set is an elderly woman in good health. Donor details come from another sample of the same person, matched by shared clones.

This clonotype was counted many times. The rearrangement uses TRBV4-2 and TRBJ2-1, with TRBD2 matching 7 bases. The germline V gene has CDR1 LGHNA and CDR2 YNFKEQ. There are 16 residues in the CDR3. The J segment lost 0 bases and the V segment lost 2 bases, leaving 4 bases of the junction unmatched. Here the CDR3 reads CASSQSSGSSYNEQFF. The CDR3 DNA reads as TGTGCCAGCAGCCAATCTAGCGGTAGCTCCTACAATGAGCAGTTCTTC.

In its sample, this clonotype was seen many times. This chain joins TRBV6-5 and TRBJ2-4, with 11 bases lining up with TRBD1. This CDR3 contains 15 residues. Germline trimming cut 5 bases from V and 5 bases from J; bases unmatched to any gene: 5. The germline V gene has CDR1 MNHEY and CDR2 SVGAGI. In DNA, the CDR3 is TGTGCCAGCAGTGGGCCGGGACAGGGGGAAAACATTCAGTACTTC. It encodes CASSGPGQGENIQYF.

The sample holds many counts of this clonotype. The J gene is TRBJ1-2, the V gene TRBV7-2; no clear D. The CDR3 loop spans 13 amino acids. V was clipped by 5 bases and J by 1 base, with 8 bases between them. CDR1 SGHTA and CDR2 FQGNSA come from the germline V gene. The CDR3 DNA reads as TGTGCCAGCAGCCAAGAGGTTAACTATGGCTACACCTTC. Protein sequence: CASSQEVNYGYTF.

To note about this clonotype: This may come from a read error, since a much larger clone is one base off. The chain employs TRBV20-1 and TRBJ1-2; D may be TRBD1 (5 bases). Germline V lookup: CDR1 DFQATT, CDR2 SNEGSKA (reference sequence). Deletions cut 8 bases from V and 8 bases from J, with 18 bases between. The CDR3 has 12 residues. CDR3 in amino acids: CSLPVQGGGYTF. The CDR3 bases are TGCAGTCTACCAGTCCAGGGTGGAGGCTACACCTTC.

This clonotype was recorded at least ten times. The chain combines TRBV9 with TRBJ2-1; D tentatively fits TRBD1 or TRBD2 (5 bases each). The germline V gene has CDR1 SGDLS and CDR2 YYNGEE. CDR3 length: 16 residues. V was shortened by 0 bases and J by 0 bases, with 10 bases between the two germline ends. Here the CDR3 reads CASSVEAGSSYNEQFF. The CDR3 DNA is TGTGCCAGCAGCGTAGAGGCAGGGAGCTCCTACAATGAGCAGTTCTTC.

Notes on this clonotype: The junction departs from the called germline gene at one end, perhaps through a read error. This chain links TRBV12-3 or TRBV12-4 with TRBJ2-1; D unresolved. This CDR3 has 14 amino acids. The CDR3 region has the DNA TGCGCCAGCAATTTATTATCCCGTGGGAATGAGCAGTTCTTC. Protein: CASNLLSRGNEQFF.

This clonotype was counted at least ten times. Here the CDR3 DNA reads TGTGCCAGCAGCTATACAGGGATGTGGAATGGCTACACCTTC. It is translated as CASSYTGMWNGYTF. V is TRBV27 and J is TRBJ1-2; tentative D call: TRBD1 (6 bases). CDR3 size: 14 residues. The germline V and J ends were trimmed by 6 bases and 6 bases, with 17 bases remaining between them. The germline V gene has CDR1 MNHEY and CDR2 SMNVEV (reference sequence).

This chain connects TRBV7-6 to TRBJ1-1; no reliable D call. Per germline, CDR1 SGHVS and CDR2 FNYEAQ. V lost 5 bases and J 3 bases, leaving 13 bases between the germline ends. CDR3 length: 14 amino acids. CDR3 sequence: CASSPRTEYTEAFF. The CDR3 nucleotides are TGTGCCAGCAGCCCCCGGACGGAATACACTGAAGCTTTCTTT.

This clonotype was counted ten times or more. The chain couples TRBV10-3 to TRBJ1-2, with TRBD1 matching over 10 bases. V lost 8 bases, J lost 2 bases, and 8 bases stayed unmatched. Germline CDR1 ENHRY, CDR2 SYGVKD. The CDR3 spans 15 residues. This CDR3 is CAIGVSGQGNYGYTF. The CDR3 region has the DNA TGTGCCATCGGGGTTTCGGGACAGGGGAACTATGGCTACACCTTC.

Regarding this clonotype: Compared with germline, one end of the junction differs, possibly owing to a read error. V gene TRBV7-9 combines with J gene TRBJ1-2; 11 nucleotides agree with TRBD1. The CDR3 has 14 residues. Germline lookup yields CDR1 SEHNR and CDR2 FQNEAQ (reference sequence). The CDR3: CVSSPSGTGGGYTF. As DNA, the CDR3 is TGTGTCAGCAGTCCGTCCGGGACAGGGGGAGGCTACACCTTC.

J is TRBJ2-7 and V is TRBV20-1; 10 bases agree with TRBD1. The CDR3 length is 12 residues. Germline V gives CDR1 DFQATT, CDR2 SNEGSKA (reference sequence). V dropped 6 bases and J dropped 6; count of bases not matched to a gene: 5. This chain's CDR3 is CSAGTGAGEQYF. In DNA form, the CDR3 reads TGCAGTGCCGGGACAGGGGCAGGCGAGCAGTACTTC.

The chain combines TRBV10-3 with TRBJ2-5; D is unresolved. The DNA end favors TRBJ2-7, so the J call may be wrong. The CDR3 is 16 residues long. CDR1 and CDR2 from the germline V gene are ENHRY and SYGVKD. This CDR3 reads CAISESRRPLLYEQYF. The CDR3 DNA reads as TGTGCCATCAGTGAGTCAAGACGCCCCCTGCTCTACGAGCAGTACTTC.

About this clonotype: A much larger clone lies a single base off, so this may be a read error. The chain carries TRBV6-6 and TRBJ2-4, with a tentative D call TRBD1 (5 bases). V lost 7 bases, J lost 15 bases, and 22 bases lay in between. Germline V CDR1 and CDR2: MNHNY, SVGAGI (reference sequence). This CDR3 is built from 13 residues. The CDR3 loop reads CASTPGFTYERYF. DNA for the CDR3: TGTGCCAGCACGCCAGGGTTCACCTACGAGCGGTACTTC.

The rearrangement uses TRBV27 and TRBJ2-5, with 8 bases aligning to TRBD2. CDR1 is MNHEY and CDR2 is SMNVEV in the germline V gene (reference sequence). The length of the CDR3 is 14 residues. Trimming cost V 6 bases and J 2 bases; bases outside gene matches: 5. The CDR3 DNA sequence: TGTGCCAGCAGCACCCTAGCGGGTCAAGAGACCCAGTACTTC. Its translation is CASSTLAGQETQYF.

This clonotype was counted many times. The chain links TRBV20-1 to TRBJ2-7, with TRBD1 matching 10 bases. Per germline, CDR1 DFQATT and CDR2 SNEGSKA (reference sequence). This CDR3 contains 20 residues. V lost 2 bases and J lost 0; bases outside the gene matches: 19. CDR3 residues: CSARKFPGQGSGRASYEQYF. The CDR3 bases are TGCAGTGCTAGAAAATTTCCGGGACAGGGGTCCGGGAGGGCCTCCTACGAGCAGTACTTC.

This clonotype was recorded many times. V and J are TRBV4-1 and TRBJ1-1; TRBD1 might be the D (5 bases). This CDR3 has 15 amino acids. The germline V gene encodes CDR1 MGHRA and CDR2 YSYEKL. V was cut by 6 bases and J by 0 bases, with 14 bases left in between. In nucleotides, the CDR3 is TGCGCCAGCAGACAGACGACAGATTTGAACACTGAAGCTTTCTTT. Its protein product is CASRQTTDLNTEAFF.

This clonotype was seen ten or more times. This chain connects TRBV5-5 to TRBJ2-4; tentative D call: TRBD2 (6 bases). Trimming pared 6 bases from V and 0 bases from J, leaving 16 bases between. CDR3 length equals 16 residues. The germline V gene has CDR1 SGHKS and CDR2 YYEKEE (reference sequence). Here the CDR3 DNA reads TGTGCCAGCAAAAGTGGGGGGAATCTAGCCAAAAACATTCAGTACTTC. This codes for CASKSGGNLAKNIQYF. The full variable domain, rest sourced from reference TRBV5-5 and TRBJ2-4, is DAGVTQSPTHLIKTRGQQVTLRCSPISGHKSVSWYQQVLGQGPQFIFQYYEKEERGRGNFPDRFSARQFPNYSSELNVNALLLGDSALYLCASKSGGNLAKNIQYFGAGTRLSVL.

CDR3: CASSQSGTGASPLHF. The CDR3 DNA reads TGTGCCAGCAGCCAGTCCGGGACAGGGGCTTCACCCCTCCACTTT. This chain joins TRBV4-2 and TRBJ1-6; 10 bases agree with TRBD1. Germline V lookup: CDR1 LGHNA, CDR2 YNFKEQ. Unmatched junction bases numbered 5, after V lost 3 bases and J lost 9 bases. There are 15 residues in the CDR3.

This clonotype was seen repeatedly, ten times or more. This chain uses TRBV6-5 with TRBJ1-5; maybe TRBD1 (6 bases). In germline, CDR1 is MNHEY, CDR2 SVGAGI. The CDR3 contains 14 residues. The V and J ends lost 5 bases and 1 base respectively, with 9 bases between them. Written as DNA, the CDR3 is TGTGCCAGCAGTGATACAGGGAGCAATCAGCCCCAGCATTTT. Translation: CASSDTGSNQPQHF.

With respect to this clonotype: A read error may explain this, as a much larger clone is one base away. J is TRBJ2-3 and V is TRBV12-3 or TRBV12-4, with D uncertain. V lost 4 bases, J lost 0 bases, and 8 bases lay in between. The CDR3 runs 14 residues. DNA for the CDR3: TGTGCCAGCAGTTACTTGGTCAGCACAGATACGCAGTATTTT. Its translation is CASSYLVSTDTQYF.

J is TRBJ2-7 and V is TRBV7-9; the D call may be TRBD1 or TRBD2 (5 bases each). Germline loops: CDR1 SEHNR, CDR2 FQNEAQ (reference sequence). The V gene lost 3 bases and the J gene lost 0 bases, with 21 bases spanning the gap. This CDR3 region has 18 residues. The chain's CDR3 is CASSFGVGAGSSSYEQYF. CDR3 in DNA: TGTGCCAGCAGCTTTGGCGTAGGGGCGGGTTCCAGCTCCTACGAGCAGTACTTC.

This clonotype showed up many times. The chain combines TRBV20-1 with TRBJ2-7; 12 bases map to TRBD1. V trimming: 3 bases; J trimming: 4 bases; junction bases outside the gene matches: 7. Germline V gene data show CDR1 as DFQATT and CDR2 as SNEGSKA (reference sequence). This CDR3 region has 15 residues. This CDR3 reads CSARDRDRGLYEQYF. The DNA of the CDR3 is TGCAGTGCTAGGGACAGGGACAGGGGGCTGTACGAGCAGTACTTC.

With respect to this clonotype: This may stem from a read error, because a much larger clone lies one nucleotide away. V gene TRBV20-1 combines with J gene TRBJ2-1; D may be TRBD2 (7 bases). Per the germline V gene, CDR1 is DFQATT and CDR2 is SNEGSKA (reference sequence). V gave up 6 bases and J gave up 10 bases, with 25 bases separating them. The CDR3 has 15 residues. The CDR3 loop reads CSAPMGGGLLGEQFF. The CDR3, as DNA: TGCAGTGCCCCCATGGGGGGGGGCCTCTTGGGCGAGCAGTTCTTC.

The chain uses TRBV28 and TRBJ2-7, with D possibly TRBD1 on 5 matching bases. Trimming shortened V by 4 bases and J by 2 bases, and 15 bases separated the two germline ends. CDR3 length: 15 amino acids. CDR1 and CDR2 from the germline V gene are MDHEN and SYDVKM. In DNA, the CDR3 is TGTGCCAGCAGTTCCTTAGACAGAAAAGCCTACGAGCAGTACTTC. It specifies CASSSLDRKAYEQYF.

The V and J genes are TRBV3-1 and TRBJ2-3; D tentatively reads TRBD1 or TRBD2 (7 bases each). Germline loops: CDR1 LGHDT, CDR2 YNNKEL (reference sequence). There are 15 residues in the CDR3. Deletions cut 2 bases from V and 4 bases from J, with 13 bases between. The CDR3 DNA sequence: TGTGCCAGCAGCCAAACGCAGGGGGGGGCAGATACGCAGTATTTT. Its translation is CASSQTQGGADTQYF.

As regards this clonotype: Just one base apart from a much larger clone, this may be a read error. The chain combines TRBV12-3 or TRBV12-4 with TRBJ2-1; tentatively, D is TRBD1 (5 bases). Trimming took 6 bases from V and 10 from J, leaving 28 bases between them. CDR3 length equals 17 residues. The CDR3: CASSHTRPQASSYEQFF. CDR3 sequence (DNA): TGTGCCAGCAGCCATACCCGGCCACAGGCAAGCTCCTACGAGCAGTTCTTC.

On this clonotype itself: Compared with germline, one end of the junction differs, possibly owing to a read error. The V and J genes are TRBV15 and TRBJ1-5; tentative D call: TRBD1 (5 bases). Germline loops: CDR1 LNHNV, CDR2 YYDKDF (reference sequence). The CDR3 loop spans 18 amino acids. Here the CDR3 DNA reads TGTGCCACCAGCAGGGACCGGACATGGTTATTAAGCAATCGGCCCCAGCATTTT. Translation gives CATSRDRTWLLSNRPQHF.

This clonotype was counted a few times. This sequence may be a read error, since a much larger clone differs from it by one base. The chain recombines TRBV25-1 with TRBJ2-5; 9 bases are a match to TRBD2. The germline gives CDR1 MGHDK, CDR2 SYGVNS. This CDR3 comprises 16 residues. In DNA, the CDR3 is TGTGCCAGCTACGGCCGGGGGCTAGCGGGGCTAGAGGCCCAGTACTTC. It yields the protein CASYGRGLAGLEAQYF.

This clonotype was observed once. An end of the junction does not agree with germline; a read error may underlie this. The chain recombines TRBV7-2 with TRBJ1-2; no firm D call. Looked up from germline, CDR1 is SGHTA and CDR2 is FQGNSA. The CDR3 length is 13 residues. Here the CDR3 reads CASTLGFVYGYTF. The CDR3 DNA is TGTGCCAGCACCTTAGGGTTTGTCTATGGCTACACCTTC.

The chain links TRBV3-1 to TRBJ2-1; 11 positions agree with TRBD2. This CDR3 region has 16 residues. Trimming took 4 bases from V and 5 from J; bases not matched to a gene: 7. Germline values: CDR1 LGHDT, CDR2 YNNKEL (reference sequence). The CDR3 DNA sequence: TGTGCCAGCAGCCCCAGACTAGCGGGACTACACAATGAGCAGTTCTTC. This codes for CASSPRLAGLHNEQFF.

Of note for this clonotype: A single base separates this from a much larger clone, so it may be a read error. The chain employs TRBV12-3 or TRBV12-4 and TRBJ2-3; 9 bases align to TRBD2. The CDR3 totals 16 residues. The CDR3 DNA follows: TGTGCCAGCAGTTTACTAGCGGGGAGTAGCACAGATGCGCAGTATTTT. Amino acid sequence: CASSLLAGSSTDAQYF.

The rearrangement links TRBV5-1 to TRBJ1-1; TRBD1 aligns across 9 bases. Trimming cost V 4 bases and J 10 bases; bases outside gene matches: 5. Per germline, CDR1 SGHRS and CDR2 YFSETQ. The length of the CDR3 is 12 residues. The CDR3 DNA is TGCGCCAGCAGCCCAGACAGGGGGGCAGCTTTCTTT. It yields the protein CASSPDRGAAFF.